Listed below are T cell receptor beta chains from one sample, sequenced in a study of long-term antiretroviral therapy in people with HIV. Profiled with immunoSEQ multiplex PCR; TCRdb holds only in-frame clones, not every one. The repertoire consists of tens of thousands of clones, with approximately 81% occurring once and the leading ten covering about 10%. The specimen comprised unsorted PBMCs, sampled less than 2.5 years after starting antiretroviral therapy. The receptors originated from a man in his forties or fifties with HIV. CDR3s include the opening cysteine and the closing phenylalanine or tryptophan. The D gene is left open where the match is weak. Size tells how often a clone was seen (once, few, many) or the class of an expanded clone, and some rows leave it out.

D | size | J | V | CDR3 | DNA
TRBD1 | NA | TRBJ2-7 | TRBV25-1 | CASLAGGGEQYF | TGTGCCAGCTTGGCAGGGGGCGGCGAGCAGTACTTC
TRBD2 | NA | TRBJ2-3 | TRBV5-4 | CASSEPGLDTDTQYF | TGTGCCAGCAGCGAGCCGGGACTAGATACCGATACGCAGTATTTT
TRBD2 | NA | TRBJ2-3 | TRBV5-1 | CASSYLSGGSTDTQYF | TGCGCCAGCAGCTATCTGAGCGGGGGTAGCACAGATACGCAGTATTTT
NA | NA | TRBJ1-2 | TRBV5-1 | CASSLADGAIYGYTF | TGCGCCAGCAGCTTGGCCGATGGGGCGATTTATGGCTACACCTTC
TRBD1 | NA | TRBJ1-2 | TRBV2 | CASSEGTGYGYTF | TGTGCCAGCAGTGAAGGGACAGGCTATGGCTACACCTTC
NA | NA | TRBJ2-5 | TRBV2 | CASSEYSRAQETQYF | TGTGCCAGCAGTGAATACTCGCGGGCCCAAGAGACCCAGTACTTC
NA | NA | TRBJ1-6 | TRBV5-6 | CASSLAQGYNSPLHF | TGTGCCAGCAGCTTGGCTCAGGGCTATAATTCACCCCTCCACTTT
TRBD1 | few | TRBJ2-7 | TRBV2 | CASNGRQGYEQYF | TGTGCCAGCAACGGACGACAGGGATACGAGCAGTACTTC
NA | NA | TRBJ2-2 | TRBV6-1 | CASSPMGTGELFF | TGTGCCAGCAGTCCTATGGGCACCGGGGAGCTGTTTTTT
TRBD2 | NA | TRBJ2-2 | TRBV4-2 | CASSPRGGLSTGELFF | TGTGCCAGCAGCCCCCGGGGGGGCCTGAGCACCGGGGAGCTGTTTTTT
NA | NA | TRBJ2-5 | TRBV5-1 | CASSFNGPREETQYF | TGCGCCAGCAGCTTCAACGGCCCGAGGGAAGAGACCCAGTACTTC
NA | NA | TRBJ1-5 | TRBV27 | CASSLGRYNQPQHF | TGTGCCAGCAGTCTCGGACGTTACAATCAGCCCCAGCATTTT
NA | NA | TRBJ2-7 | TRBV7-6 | CASSLSSPGVEQYF | TGTGCCAGCAGTCTCTCCTCCCCGGGGGTCGAGCAGTACTTC
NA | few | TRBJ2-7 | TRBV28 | CASSDLMGEVKPYEQYF | TGTGCCAGCAGCGACCTCATGGGGGAGGTCAAGCCCTACGAGCAGTACTTC
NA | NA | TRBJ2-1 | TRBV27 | CAARGVAVNEQFF | TGTGCCGCCCGAGGGGTAGCGGTTAATGAGCAGTTCTTC
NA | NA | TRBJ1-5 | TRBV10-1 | CASSESGGLRNQPQHF | TGCGCCAGCAGTGAGTCGGGAGGTCTCCGCAATCAGCCCCAGCATTTT
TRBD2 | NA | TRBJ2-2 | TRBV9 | CASSVELAGQLRDTGELFF | TGTGCCAGCAGCGTAGAGTTAGCGGGCCAACTCAGGGACACCGGGGAGCTGTTTTTT
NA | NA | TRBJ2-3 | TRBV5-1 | CASSLGGFPDTQYF | TGCGCCAGCAGCTTGGGGGGTTTTCCAGATACGCAGTATTTT
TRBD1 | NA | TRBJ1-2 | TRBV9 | CASSPVTTGGYGYTF | TGTGCCAGCAGCCCCGTAACGACAGGGGGCTATGGCTACACCTTC
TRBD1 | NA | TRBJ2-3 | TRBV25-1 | CASRRTGAADTQYF | TGTGCCAGCAGGAGAACAGGGGCGGCAGATACGCAGTATTTT
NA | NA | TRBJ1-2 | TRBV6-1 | CASSEVAGRRYGYTF | TGTGCCAGCAGTGAAGTCGCAGGGAGGAGGTATGGCTACACCTTC
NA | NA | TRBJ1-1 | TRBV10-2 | CASSERVANTEAFF | TGCGCCAGCAGTGAAAGGGTGGCGAACACTGAAGCTTTCTTT
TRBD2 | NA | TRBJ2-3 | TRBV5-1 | CASSKLAGDTDTQYF | TGCGCCAGCAGCAAACTAGCGGGTGATACAGATACGCAGTATTTT
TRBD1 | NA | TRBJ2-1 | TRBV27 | CASRRSTGVLWNEQFF | TGTGCCAGCAGGCGATCTACAGGGGTTCTATGGAATGAGCAGTTCTTC
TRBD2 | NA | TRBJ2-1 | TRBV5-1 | CASSLELAGPSSYNEQFF | TGCGCCAGCAGCTTGGAGCTAGCGGGACCCAGCTCCTACAATGAGCAGTTCTTC
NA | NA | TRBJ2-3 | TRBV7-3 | CASSLLASDSDTQYF | TGTGCCAGCAGCTTACTAGCGTCGGACTCAGATACGCAGTATTTT
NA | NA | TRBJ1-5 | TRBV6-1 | CASSERLSTDQPQHF | TGTGCCAGCAGTGAAAGGTTATCCACTGACCAGCCCCAGCATTTT
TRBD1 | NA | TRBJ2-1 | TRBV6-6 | CASSRTGDENEQFF | TGTGCCAGCAGCCGAACAGGGGATGAGAATGAGCAGTTCTTC
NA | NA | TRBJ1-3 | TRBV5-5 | CASSQGRGSGNTIYF | TGTGCCAGCAGCCAAGGACGAGGCTCTGGAAACACCATATATTTT
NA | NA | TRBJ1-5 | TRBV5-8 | CASSSGQIPSNQPQHF | TGTGCCAGCAGCTCTGGACAGATTCCTAGCAATCAGCCCCAGCATTTT
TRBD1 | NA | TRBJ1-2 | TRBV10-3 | CAITGQGANYGYTF | TGTGCCATCACGGGACAGGGGGCTAACTATGGCTACACCTTC
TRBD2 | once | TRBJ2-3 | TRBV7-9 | CASSSPTSGVTDTQYF | TGTGCCAGCAGCTCCCCGACTAGCGGGGTCACAGATACGCAGTATTTT
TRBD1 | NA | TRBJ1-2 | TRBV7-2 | CASTPLGQGRGGYTF | TGTGCCAGCACCCCCTTGGGACAGGGGCGAGGGGGCTACACCTTC
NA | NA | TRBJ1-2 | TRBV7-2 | CASSLVRNYGYTF | TGTGCCAGCAGCTTAGTTCGTAACTATGGCTACACCTTC
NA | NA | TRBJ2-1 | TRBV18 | CASSPPGSGYNEQFF | TGTGCCAGCTCACCACCGGGCAGCGGCTACAATGAGCAGTTCTTC
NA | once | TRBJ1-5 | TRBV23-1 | CASSLPQPQHF | TGCGCCAGCAGTCTTCCCCAGCCCCAGCATTTT
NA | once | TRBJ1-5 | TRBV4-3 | CASSPGPGYSNQPQHF | TGCGCCAGCAGCCCAGGGCCGGGGTATAGCAATCAGCCCCAGCATTTT
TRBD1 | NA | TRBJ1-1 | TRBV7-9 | CASSFTGDRVAEAFF | TGTGCCAGCAGTTTCACCGGGGACAGGGTGGCTGAAGCTTTCTTT
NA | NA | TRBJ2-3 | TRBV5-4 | CASSFGGTDTQYF | TGTGCCAGCAGCTTCGGGGGTACAGATACGCAGTATTTT
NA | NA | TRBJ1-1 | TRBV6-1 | CASSAWTAMNTEAFF | TGTGCCAGCAGTGCGTGGACAGCCATGAACACTGAAGCTTTCTTT
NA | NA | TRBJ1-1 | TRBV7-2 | CASSSIMEAEAFF | TGTGCCAGCAGCTCGATTATGGAGGCTGAAGCTTTCTTT